This T cell receptor (beta chain) was retrieved from a study of OX40 agonist ivuxolimab in advanced cancers. Regarding the research as a whole: The costimulatory receptor OX40 (CD134) was targeted by ivuxolimab, a fully human IgG2 agonistic monoclonal antibody. The paper covers the monotherapy dose-escalation part of the phase I ivuxolimab trial, which included N ≈ 50 patients. Intravenous ivuxolimab was administered to patients every 2 weeks at six dose levels: 0.01, 0.1, 0.3, 1.5, 3 and 10 mg/kg. Peripheral TCRbeta sequencing was intended to test whether TCR sequence diversity was altered and clonal T-cell expansion was caused by ivuxolimab. Patients were allowed to have had prior anti-PD-1, anti-PD-L1 or anti-CTLA-4 therapy, and around two fifths of the dose-escalation patients had been treated with checkpoint inhibitors. A male proportion of almost 85% and a mean age of approximately 60 years, ranging from roughly 23 to 80, were recorded for the dose-escalation cohort. Partial responses occurred in three dose-escalation patients: two with cutaneous melanoma and one with hepatocellular carcinoma. Of the roughly 52 patients in dose escalation, 19 had hepatocellular carcinoma, some 15 had melanoma, 9 had renal cell carcinoma and 9 had head and neck cancer.

The CDR3 spans 14 residues, from the cysteine through the phenylalanine. Only the CDR3 part of the read is kept: 42 bases, read in frame from the first base. Cut back by 3 bases and 2 bases, the V and J ends lie 10 bases apart. The germline V gene specifies KGHSH as CDR1 and LQKENI as CDR2. For sequencing of the TCRbeta CDR3 region, genomic DNA was extracted from the sorted cells. The immunoSEQ Assay was used to sequence the TCRbeta CDR3 regions. This immuneACCESS table, as held by TCRdb, lists in-frame sequences with V and J called but not all clones. Of the missing ones, under half trace to an unresolved V gene in checked studies; the others have no known cause. Across this sample there are around 60,000 clones, with roughly 86% seen only once. The top ten clonotypes cover around 0.91% of the sample. Patients with autoimmune disease history or receiving systemic immunosuppression were excluded from the trial. Peripheral blood for TCR sequencing was collected from all dose cohorts at baseline, on cycle 4 day 1, and on cycle 7 day 1. The samples were drawn from a first-in-human, open-label, multicenter phase I dose-escalation trial of ivuxolimab. Adults with locally advanced or metastatic melanoma, renal cell carcinoma, hepatocellular carcinoma or head and neck squamous cell carcinoma were enrolled in the trial. Before TCR sequencing, CD4+ T cells and CD8+ T cells from peripheral blood were sorted into separate populations.

Points on this clone: The clone's antigen remains unknown. No much larger clonotype is one base removed from it; base qualities were not supplied.

Study-level results and caveats: Antigen specificity was not determined for the clonally expanded peripheral T cells. After ivuxolimab, expanded clones were on average more numerous among CD8+ T cells than among CD4+ T cells. Low levels of normalized T-cell clonal expansion were also shown by some nonresponding patients. In the 0.1-3.0 mg/kg groups, partial responders were among the patients with the lowest normalized peripheral clonal expansion, particularly in CD8+ T cells. Clonal expansion of both CD4+ and CD8+ blood T cells was observed from baseline to week 6 at doses 0.1 to 3.0 mg/kg.

Sequencing was performed on CD4+ or CD8+ T cells sorted from blood, taken in a trial of the OX40 agonist ivuxolimab. The origin of this receptor is an adult with an advanced solid tumor such as melanoma, head and neck, liver or kidney cancer. In this chain, TRBV18 is recombined with TRBJ1-2; the D gene is not confidently resolved. CDR3 reads: CASSPGRQNYGYTF. The nucleotide sequence reads TGTGCCAGCTCACCGGGCAGACAAAACTATGGCTACACCTTC.